A selection of T cell receptor beta chains follows, all from one sample in a study of human T cells and chemical hapten exposure. TCRdb called the RACE reads again in MiXCR, with one record for every CDR3 protein. The table shows over 150,000 distinct CDR3 sequences, with approximately 30% occurring only once. The material was whole blood, obtained in connection with sensitization to the hapten diphenylcyclopropenone (DPC). The receptors here all came from a woman aged 18-35 years with alopecia areata. Some clones in this sample may be carry-over from other donors' samples. Both conserved end residues are part of each CDR3. A D gene is named only where the DNA matches it firmly. The size entry is marked missing in some rows and otherwise reads once, few, many or a size class.

size | D | J | V | CDR3 | DNA
few | - | TRBJ2-3 | TRBV6-6 | CASTTGPTSGIAVADTQYF | TGTGCCAGCACCACAGGTCCTACTTCGGGGATAGCGGTGGCGGATACGCAGTATTTT
- | - | TRBJ2-7 | TRBV14 | CASSPHVASSFYEQYF | TGTGCCAGCAGCCCCCACGTGGCTAGCAGTTTCTACGAGCAGTACTTC
- | - | TRBJ2-1 | TRBV12-3/TRBV12-4 | CASSFDNEQFF | TGTGCCAGCAGTTTCGACAATGAGCAGTTCTTC
many | - | TRBJ1-3 | TRBV18 | CASSPGSRNTIYF | TGTGCCAGCTCACCAGGGAGCCGAAACACCATATATTTT
- | TRBD1 | TRBJ2-1 | TRBV2 | CASSERQGKGNEQFF | TGTGCCAGCAGTGAAAGACAGGGAAAGGGGAATGAGCAGTTCTTC
- | - | TRBJ1-4 | TRBV6-2/TRBV6-3 | CASETGTIGEKLFF | TGTGCCAGCGAGACTGGGACGATCGGCGAAAAACTGTTTTTT
- | - | TRBJ2-7 | TRBV7-2 | CASSFRDPANEQYF | TGTGCCAGCAGCTTCCGGGACCCGGCCAACGAGCAGTACTTC
few | - | TRBJ2-5 | TRBV11-2 | CASSPSRQETQYF | TGTGCCAGCAGCCCCTCTAGGCAAGAGACCCAGTACTTC
- | TRBD2 | TRBJ2-2 | TRBV4-3 | CASSPWTSGGANTGELFF | TGCGCCAGCAGCCCATGGACTAGCGGGGGGGCGAACACCGGGGAGCTGTTTTTT
many | - | TRBJ2-1 | TRBV11-2 | CASSLWDGVRDEQFF | TGTGCCAGCAGCTTGTGGGACGGGGTTAGGGATGAGCAGTTCTTC
once | - | TRBJ1-1 | TRBV7-3 | CASSLTEGTEAFF | TGTGCCAGCAGTCTCACCGAGGGAACTGAAGCTTTCTTT
- | - | TRBJ1-4 | TRBV29-1 | CSVRQVGDEKLFF | TGCAGCGTTCGACAGGTCGGAGATGAAAAACTGTTTTTT
- | - | TRBJ2-1 | TRBV2 | CASSSPWDNEQFF | TGTGCCAGCTCGTCCCCCTGGGATAATGAGCAGTTCTTC
few | - | TRBJ2-3 | TRBV4-1 | CASSQISSTDTQYF | TGCGCCAGCAGCCAAATATCGAGCACAGATACGCAGTATTTT
- | - | TRBJ1-1 | TRBV6-2/TRBV6-3 | CASSYRTPLNTEAFF | TGTGCCAGCAGTTACAGGACACCCCTGAACACTGAAGCTTTCTTT
few | TRBD1 | TRBJ1-4 | TRBV4-2 | CASSAPRQGIFF | TGTGCCAGCAGTGCTCCGAGACAGGGTATTTTTTTT
many | - | TRBJ2-7 | TRBV5-6 | CAISRGGTSYEQYF | TGTGCCATCTCCCGGGGCGGTACCTCCTACGAGCAGTACTTC
few | TRBD1 | TRBJ1-4 | TRBV29-1 | CSVRPTGLNEKLFF | TGCAGCGTCCGTCCGACAGGGCTTAATGAAAAACTGTTTTTT
- | - | TRBJ2-5 | TRBV27 | CASSSNPLQETQYF | TGTGCCAGCAGTAGCAACCCCCTACAAGAGACCCAGTACTTC
few | TRBD2 | TRBJ2-7 | TRBV4-3 | CASSQGAGRAHEQYF | TGCGCCAGCAGCCAAGGGGCAGGGAGGGCCCACGAGCAGTACTTC
- | - | TRBJ2-3 | TRBV4-1 | CASSRGKEARDTQYF | TGCGCCAGCAGCCGCGGAAAAGAGGCACGCGATACGCAGTATTTT